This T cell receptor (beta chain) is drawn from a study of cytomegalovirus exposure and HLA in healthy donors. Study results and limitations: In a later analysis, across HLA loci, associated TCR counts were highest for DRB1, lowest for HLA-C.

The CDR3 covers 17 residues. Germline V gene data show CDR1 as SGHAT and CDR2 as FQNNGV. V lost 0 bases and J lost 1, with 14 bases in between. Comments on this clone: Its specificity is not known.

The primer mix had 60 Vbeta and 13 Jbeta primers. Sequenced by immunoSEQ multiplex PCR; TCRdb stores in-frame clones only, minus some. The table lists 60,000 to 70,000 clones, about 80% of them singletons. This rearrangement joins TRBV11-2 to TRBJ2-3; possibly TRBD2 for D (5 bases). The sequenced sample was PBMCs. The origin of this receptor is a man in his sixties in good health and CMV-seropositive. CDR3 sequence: CASSLDGERRRTDTQYF. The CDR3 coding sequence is TGTGCCAGCAGCTTAGATGGGGAGCGAAGACGCACAGATACGCAGTATTTT.